The 16 T cell receptor beta chains listed next were all sequenced from one sample in a study of shared clonotypes between healthy human individuals (TCRdb year 2020). The library was produced with the immunoSEQ multiplex PCR assay. The table comes from immuneACCESS by way of TCRdb, which keeps in-frame sequences with V and J called. Part of the clones is missing from these tables; in studies checked, under half for an unresolved V gene and the rest for unknown reasons. Across this sample there are about 980,000 clones, with 76% seen only once. The ten largest clones take up about 1.5% of the sample. What was sequenced was memory CD4+ T cells sorted from blood. The cell subset or site tag for this specimen amounts to: CD45RA-negative fraction. The receptors come from a man aged 18 to 30 in good health.

The CDR3 DNA reads as TGCGCCAGCAGCCTGTTACTAGCGGGAGGTATTACTCGGGGCAATGAGCAGTTCTTC. It encodes CASSLLLAGGITRGNEQFF. The rearrangement links TRBV4-3 to TRBJ2-1; 12 nucleotides match TRBD2. CDR3 length: 19 residues. From germline, CDR1 is LGHNA and CDR2 YSLEER. J lost 6 bases, V lost 4 bases, and 16 bases had no gene match.

The chain has TRBV7-2 and TRBJ1-2; D is ambiguous. The length of the CDR3 is 15 residues. Looked up from germline, CDR1 is SGHTA and CDR2 is FQGNSA. The V and J ends lost 5 bases and 2 bases respectively, with 15 bases between them. In DNA, the CDR3 is TGTGCCAGCAGCCCCCAGAAAGGTACAAACTATGGCTACACCTTC. Amino acid sequence: CASSPQKGTNYGYTF.

The rearrangement uses TRBV5-6 and TRBJ2-5; TRBD1 matches 9 bases. CDR1 is SGHDT, CDR2 YYEEEE, per germline. This CDR3 has 14 amino acids. V lost 2 bases to trimming and J lost 11 bases; unmatched junction nucleotides: 10. The CDR3 spells CASSLSSHRGHQYF. In DNA form, the CDR3 reads TGTGCCAGCAGCTTATCCAGCCACAGGGGGCATCAGTACTTC.

A few counts support this clone. The chain employs TRBV13 and TRBJ1-1; no definite D call. The CDR3 sequence is 14 residues long. Trimming pared 0 bases from V and 1 base from J, leaving 6 bases between. Germline CDR1 PRHDT, CDR2 FYEKMQ (reference sequence). The CDR3 coding sequence is TGTGCCAGCAGCTTAGGTCACGGGAACACTGAAGCTTTCTTT. Protein sequence: CASSLGHGNTEAFF. The full variable domain, its missing parts supplied by reference TRBV13 and TRBJ1-1, is AAGVIQSPRHLIKEKRETATLKCYPIPRHDTVYWYQQGPGQDPQFLISFYEKMQSDKGSIPDRFSAQQFSDYHSELNMSSLELGDSALYFCASSLGHGNTEAFFGQGTRLTVV.

The chain is built from TRBV6-6 and TRBJ2-3; possibly TRBD1 for D (6 bases). The CDR3 sequence is 13 residues long. Between the trimmed V and J ends, which lost 7 bases and 5 bases, there was a span of 13 bases. Germline V gene data show CDR1 as MNHNY and CDR2 as SVGAGI (reference sequence). The CDR3 is CASNGRGGDTQYF. DNA of the CDR3: TGTGCCAGCAATGGACGAGGGGGAGATACGCAGTATTTT.

The chain carries TRBV9 and TRBJ1-5, with a tentative D call TRBD1 (5 bases). Between the trimmed V and J ends, which lost 0 bases and 6 bases, there was a span of 13 bases. Per germline, CDR1 SGDLS and CDR2 YYNGEE. CDR3 length: 15 residues. CDR3 DNA sequence: TGTGCCAGCAGCGTAGAAGGGGCTCTTGGTCAGCCCCAGCATTTT. It translates to CASSVEGALGQPQHF.

This chain uses TRBV7-9 with TRBJ1-2; 9 bases match TRBD1. After removal of 5 bases from V and 2 bases from J, the junction contained 3 bases not matched to a gene. The CDR3 totals 14 residues. From germline, CDR1 is SEHNR and CDR2 FQNEAQ (reference sequence). CDR3 protein: CASSPDRGNYGYTF. The CDR3 DNA sequence: TGTGCCAGCAGCCCGGACAGGGGCAACTATGGCTACACCTTC.

This clone has a single count. This sequence joins TRBV7-2 and TRBJ2-7, with D perhaps TRBD1 or TRBD2 (5 bases each). V shed 4 bases and J shed 3 bases, with 13 bases lying between them. The CDR3 spans 14 residues. Germline assignment: CDR1 SGHTA and CDR2 FQGNSA. The CDR3 loop is CASSSGTLVYEQYF. The CDR3 DNA is TGTGCCAGCAGCTCCGGGACGTTGGTCTACGAGCAGTACTTC.

Turning to this clone: The same CDR3 can be traced to other DNA sequences in this sample. This chain links TRBV5-1 with TRBJ2-7, with a weak D call TRBD1 (5 bases). Trimming took off 0 bases at V and 1 base at J, with 8 bases between the two ends. The CDR3 extends over 14 amino acids. Germline-derived CDR1 and CDR2 are SGHRS and YFSETQ. CDR3 in DNA: TGCGCCAGCAGCTTGGAGGGGTCGTCCTACGAGCAGTACTTC. Amino acids: CASSLEGSSYEQYF.

Ten or more counts support this clone. The CDR3 spells CASSLSGDDYGYTF. The DNA of the CDR3 is TGTGCCAGCAGCTTATCGGGGGATGACTATGGCTACACCTTC. The genes are TRBV13 and TRBJ1-2, with D possibly TRBD1 on 5 matching bases. Germline V CDR1 and CDR2: PRHDT, FYEKMQ (reference sequence). The length of the CDR3 is 14 residues. The V end was cut by 2 bases, the J end by 3 bases, with 10 bases between.

This chain joins TRBV9 and TRBJ2-1; 10 bases are shared with TRBD2. This CDR3 is 18 amino acids long. Trimming cost V 0 bases and J 0 bases; bases outside gene matches: 6. Germline V gives CDR1 SGDLS, CDR2 YYNGEE. CDR3 in amino acids: CASSVGLAGASSYNEQFF. The DNA of the CDR3 is TGTGCCAGCAGCGTAGGGCTAGCGGGAGCCAGCTCCTACAATGAGCAGTTCTTC.

The chain joins TRBV4-3 to TRBJ2-5; D unresolved. This CDR3 contains 15 residues. Trimming removed 0 bases at V and 4 bases at J, with 12 bases between. In germline, CDR1 is LGHNA, CDR2 YSLEER. The CDR3 DNA reads as TGCGCCAGCAGCCAAGATTATGGAGATGGAGAGACCCAGTACTTC. As protein: CASSQDYGDGETQYF.

This chain connects TRBV27 to TRBJ1-2; D may be TRBD1 (6 bases). Trimming stripped 6 bases from V and 4 bases from J, with 15 bases between. Per the germline V gene, CDR1 is MNHEY and CDR2 is SMNVEV (reference sequence). The CDR3 has 14 amino acids. DNA of the CDR3: TGTGCCAGCAGCGAACATACAGGGACCTATGGCTACACCTTC. Translation gives CASSEHTGTYGYTF.

The chain has TRBV7-9 and TRBJ1-1; weak D call: TRBD1 (5 bases). Trimming removed 5 bases from V and 4 bases from J, with 14 bases in between. The CDR3 is made up of 14 amino acids. CDR1 SEHNR and CDR2 FQNEAQ come from the germline V gene (reference sequence). The CDR3 region is CASSRPGGSTEAFF. CDR3 coding DNA: TGTGCCAGCAGCCGCCCGGGGGGGAGCACTGAAGCTTTCTTT.

The gene calls are TRBV30 and TRBJ1-1; no firm D call. V lost 3 bases, J lost 4 bases, and 18 bases lay in between. Germline CDR1 is GTSNPN and CDR2 is SVGIG (reference sequence). This CDR3 has 15 residues. The CDR3 is CAWSPNPGMGTEAFF. CDR3 DNA sequence: TGTGCCTGGAGCCCAAACCCCGGGATGGGCACTGAAGCTTTCTTT.

Concerning this clone itself: Other DNA variants within this sample encode the same CDR3. The chain joins TRBV30 to TRBJ1-1; D not resolved. Trimming cost V 5 bases and J 4 bases, with 14 bases left between them. This CDR3 spans 13 amino acids. Germline values: CDR1 GTSNPN, CDR2 SVGIG (reference sequence). The CDR3: CAWLYGSRTEAFF. The CDR3 DNA reads TGTGCCTGGCTTTACGGGAGCCGCACTGAAGCTTTCTTT.